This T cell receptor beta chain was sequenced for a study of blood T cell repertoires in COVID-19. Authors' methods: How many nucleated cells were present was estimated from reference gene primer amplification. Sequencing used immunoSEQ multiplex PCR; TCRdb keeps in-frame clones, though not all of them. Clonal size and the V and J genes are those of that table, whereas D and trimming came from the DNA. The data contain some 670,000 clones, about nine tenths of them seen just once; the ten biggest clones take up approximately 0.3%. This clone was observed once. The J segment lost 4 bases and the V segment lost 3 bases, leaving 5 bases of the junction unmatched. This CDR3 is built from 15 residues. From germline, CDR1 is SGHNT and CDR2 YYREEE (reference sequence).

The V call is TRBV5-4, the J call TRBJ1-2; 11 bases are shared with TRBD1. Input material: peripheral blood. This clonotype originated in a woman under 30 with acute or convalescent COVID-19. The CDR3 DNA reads TGTGCCAGCAGCTCCGGACAGGGGGCCGGCTATGGCTACACCTTC. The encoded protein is CASSSGQGAGYGYTF.